What follows describes a single T cell receptor beta chain. What it recognizes is unknown. The data originate from a study of monozygotic twins with inflammatory bowel disease. Study-wide results and limits: Especially where disease activity was present, IBD patients had fewer clonotypes in common with others than healthy twins did.

After re-calling the 5' RACE reads, TCRdb lists one entry per CDR3 protein, DNA absent. Its table records 350,000 to 550,000 distinct CDR3 sequences. Per germline, CDR1 MNHNY and CDR2 SVGAGI (reference sequence). This CDR3 is 13 amino acids long. The chain uses TRBV6-6 and TRBJ2-5; no DNA is available, so the TRBD1 call from TCRdb remains unchecked. The sample comprised blood. The sequence was collected from a human donor with ulcerative colitis or Crohn's disease, or a healthy co-twin of an affected twin (not recorded which). The CDR3 loop reads CASSRQFQETQYF.